The T cell receptor beta chain under discussion was sequenced for a study of beta chain features in type 1 diabetes. Across the whole study: When patients were set against healthy donors, age, gender and cell yields were similar.

Reverse transcription of all isolated RNA meant that expressed TCRB transcripts were sequenced. Clones were read by immunoSEQ multiplex PCR, and TCRdb kept only the in-frame ones, dropping some. The data show 300,000 to 350,000 clones, with about 20% seen just once and around 0.04% held by the top ten. This CDR3 comprises 14 residues. The germline V gene encodes CDR1 SGHRS and CDR2 YFSETQ. V lost 0 bases, J lost 3 bases, and 9 bases lay in between. The chain recombines TRBV5-1 with TRBJ2-5, with D unclear. The source is a woman under 30 in good health. Source material: naive CD4+ T cells from blood. The CDR3 region is CASSLGQVEETQYF. DNA for the CDR3: TGCGCCAGCAGCTTGGGGCAGGTGGAAGAGACCCAGTACTTC.